A selection of T cell receptor beta chains follows, all from one sample in a study of blood T cell repertoires in COVID-19. Measured with immunoSEQ multiplex PCR; TCRdb has only the in-frame clones, and not every one. The sample comprises 150,000 to 200,000 clones, around 93% of which are singletons, and 4.5% to 5% rests with the top ten. The sequencing sample was made of peripheral blood. These receptors were taken from a man in his thirties or forties with COVID-19, enrolled during active disease. Both conserved end residues are part of each CDR3. The D gene is left open where the match is weak. Clone size is shown for a subset of rows, as once, few, many or a class of expanded clone.

clone_size,d_call,j_call,v_call,cdr3_nt,cdr3_aa
NA,NA,TRBJ2-2,TRBV7-3,TGTGCCAGCAGCGCCAGGGTGGGGGAGCTGTTTTTT,CASSARVGELFF
NA,TRBD1,TRBJ2-1,TRBV19,TGTGCCAGTAGTAGACAGGGAACCACCTACAATGAGCAGTTCTTC,CASSRQGTTYNEQFF
NA,NA,TRBJ2-4,TRBV6-2/TRBV6-3,TGTGCCAGCAGGCCTTTAGGGGCGGGGAAAAACATTCAGTACTTC,CASRPLGAGKNIQYF
NA,NA,TRBJ1-6,TRBV4-1,TGCGCCAGCAGCCAAGACTCCAATTCACCCCTCCACTTT,CASSQDSNSPLHF
NA,NA,TRBJ1-1,TRBV5-1,TGCGCCAGCCGCCCCTGGGGAGAGAACACTGAAGCTTTCTTT,CASRPWGENTEAFF
NA,TRBD1,TRBJ1-5,TRBV28,TGTGCCAGCAGCAAGGACAGGGCCGGTCAGCCCCAGCATTTT,CASSKDRAGQPQHF
NA,NA,TRBJ2-7,TRBV7-2,TGTGCCAGCACCCACCCCGGGGAAAAACAGGGTTTCTACGAGCAGTACTTC,CASTHPGEKQGFYEQYF
NA,TRBD1,TRBJ1-1,TRBV19,TGTGCCAGTAGTAGCCAGGGGGCCTACACTGAAGCTTTCTTT,CASSSQGAYTEAFF
NA,NA,TRBJ2-5,TRBV6-5,TGTGCCAGCAGTTTCCGCACCGTAGCGCCAAAAGAGACCCAGTACTTC,CASSFRTVAPKETQYF
NA,TRBD1,TRBJ1-1,TRBV6-2/TRBV6-3,TGTGCCAGCAGCAGGGGGACCATGAACACTGAAGCTTTCTTT,CASSRGTMNTEAFF
NA,TRBD2,TRBJ2-3,TRBV24-1,TGTGCCACCAGTGATAGCCCATCCGGGGGGAGCACAGATACGCAGTATTTT,CATSDSPSGGSTDTQYF
NA,TRBD1,TRBJ2-2,TRBV28,TGTGCCAGCAGTCCTGGGACAGGGTTGGCCGGGGAGCTGTTTTTT,CASSPGTGLAGELFF
once,TRBD1,TRBJ2-7,TRBV7-9,TGTGCCAGCAGCTTATTGCAGGGGGTACTTTCCTACGAGCAGTACTTC,CASSLLQGVLSYEQYF
NA,TRBD1,TRBJ1-1,TRBV27,TGTGCCAGCAGTTCCGGGACAGGCCGGGGGGACACTGAAGCTTTCTTT,CASSSGTGRGDTEAFF
NA,NA,TRBJ1-2,TRBV5-1,TGCGCCAGCAGCTTGACCGGGAGCCCAGGGAGCGGGCTCTCCACCTTC,CASSLTGSPGSGLSTF
NA,NA,TRBJ2-1,TRBV27,TGTGCCAGCAGTTTTACTCGAAGCTCCGAGCAGTTCTTC,CASSFTRSSEQFF
NA,NA,TRBJ1-2,TRBV24-1,TGTGCCACCAGTTACCAGGGGATAGGAGGCTACACCTTC,CATSYQGIGGYTF
NA,NA,TRBJ1-3,TRBV7-9,TGTGCCAGCAGCTTCCCCGGGACAACCGGAAACACCATATATTTT,CASSFPGTTGNTIYF
NA,TRBD1,TRBJ1-2,TRBV6-2/TRBV6-3,TGTGCCAGCAGTTACCCTGGGTTCCCGGGACAGGGAAAGGATGGCTACACCTTC,CASSYPGFPGQGKDGYTF
NA,NA,TRBJ1-1,TRBV11-3,TGTGCCAGCAGCTCAGGGCTCGTGAACACTGAAGCTTTCTTT,CASSSGLVNTEAFF
once,TRBD2,TRBJ2-5,TRBV4-1,TGCGCCAGCAGCCCCCTACGGGGCGGGGGGAGCCAAGAGACCCAGTACTTC,CASSPLRGGGSQETQYF
NA,NA,TRBJ1-1,TRBV28,TGTGCCAGCAGTTTAGAGGGTGAAGCTTTCTTT,CASSLEGEAFF
NA,TRBD1,TRBJ1-2,TRBV7-9,TGTGCCAGCCCCTTACCGGGACAGGCCTATGGCTACACCTTC,CASPLPGQAYGYTF
once,TRBD2,TRBJ2-2,TRBV7-3,TGTGCCAGCAGCTCACCCCAGAGTGCGGGACTAGCGGGAGGGCTTGGCGGGGAGCTGTTTTTT,CASSSPQSAGLAGGLGGELFF
NA,TRBD2,TRBJ2-3,TRBV6-5,TGTGCCAGCAGCCTCGGGGACTACACAGATACGCAGTATTTT,CASSLGDYTDTQYF
NA,NA,TRBJ1-3,TRBV19,TGTGCCAGTAGTATCAGACAAGCGGGGATCTCTGGAAACACCATATATTTT,CASSIRQAGISGNTIYF
NA,NA,TRBJ1-1,TRBV19,TGTGCCAGTAGTACTACTTCAAGGAACACTGAAGCTTTCTTT,CASSTTSRNTEAFF
NA,NA,TRBJ1-6,TRBV7-3,TGTGCCAGCAGCCCGGGGGACGGGAATTCACCCCTCCACTTT,CASSPGDGNSPLHF
NA,TRBD1,TRBJ1-2,TRBV18,TGTGCCAGCTCAATCGGGACAGGGGACTACACCTTC,CASSIGTGDYTF
once,NA,TRBJ1-1,TRBV29-1,TGCAGCGTTGTTCTTTCCCACAATTTTTTT,CSVVLSHNFF
NA,NA,TRBJ1-5,TRBV24-1,TGTGCCACCTCAAAGGGAGGGTATCAGCCCCAGCATTTT,CATSKGGYQPQHF
NA,NA,TRBJ2-2,TRBV9,TGTGCCAGCAGCCAGGGTGGGATAACCGGGGAGCTGTTTTTT,CASSQGGITGELFF
NA,TRBD1,TRBJ1-4,TRBV28,TGTGCCAGCAGTCTCAGTGGGACAGGGGGAGAAAAACTGTTTTTT,CASSLSGTGGEKLFF
NA,NA,TRBJ1-2,TRBV5-6,TGTGCCAGCAGCTTGGACGCAGGGAAGTATGGCTACACCTTC,CASSLDAGKYGYTF
NA,TRBD1,TRBJ1-1,TRBV5-4,TGTGCCAGCAGCTGGACAGGGGTCACTGAAGCTTTCTTT,CASSWTGVTEAFF
NA,TRBD2,TRBJ2-1,TRBV3-1/TRBV3-2,TGTGCCAGCAGCCACTACGCTAGCGGGGGACTCTACAATGAGCAGTTCTTC,CASSHYASGGLYNEQFF
NA,NA,TRBJ2-1,TRBV4-3,TGCGCCAGCAGCCATCCCCCGGCGGCGGAGGCCTACAATGAGCAGTTCTTC,CASSHPPAAEAYNEQFF
NA,NA,TRBJ1-2,TRBV6-6,TGTGCCAGCAGCCCCCGGGGACAATTCTATGGCTACACCTTC,CASSPRGQFYGYTF
NA,NA,TRBJ2-1,TRBV11-3,TGTGCCAGCAGCTCGACTAGTGCCAATGAGCAGTTCTTC,CASSSTSANEQFF
NA,TRBD2,TRBJ2-7,TRBV24-1,TGTGCCACGGACTCCCTAGGGCTAGCGGGGTACTCCTACGAGCAGTACTTC,CATDSLGLAGYSYEQYF
NA,TRBD1,TRBJ2-7,TRBV29-1,TGCAGCGTCGGACAGGGGATTGGCTCCTACGAGCAGTACTTC,CSVGQGIGSYEQYF